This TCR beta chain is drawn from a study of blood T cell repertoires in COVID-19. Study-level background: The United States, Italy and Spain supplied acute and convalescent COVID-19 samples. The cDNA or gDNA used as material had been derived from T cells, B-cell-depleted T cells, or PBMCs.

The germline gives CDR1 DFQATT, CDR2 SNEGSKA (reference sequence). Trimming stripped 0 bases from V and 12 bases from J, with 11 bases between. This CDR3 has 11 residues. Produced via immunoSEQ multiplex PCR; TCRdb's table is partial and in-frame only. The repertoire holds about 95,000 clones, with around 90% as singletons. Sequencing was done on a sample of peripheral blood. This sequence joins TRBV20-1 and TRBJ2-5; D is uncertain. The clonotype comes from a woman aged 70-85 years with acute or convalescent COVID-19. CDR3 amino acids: CSAREALEEYF. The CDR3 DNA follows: TGCAGTGCTAGAGAGGCCCTCGAGGAGTACTTC.